This T cell receptor beta chain stems from a study of early T cells in non-severe SARS-CoV-2 infection. Study summary: From unsorted whole blood, bulk RNA was sequenced, and the chains remained unpaired. Whole-study findings and limits: The VDJdb matching leaned toward anti-spike CD8 responses and overlooked private and CD4 specificities.

The TCR library protocol attached unique molecular identifiers to the individual cDNA molecules. A single record per CDR3 protein comes from TCRdb applying MiXCR to the 5' RACE reads. Here the sample spans 35,000 to 45,000 distinct CDR3 sequences, about 7.4% being singletons. The V and J ends lost 4 bases and 1 base, in that order; junction bases with no gene match: 9. Germline V gives CDR1 SGHVS, CDR2 FQNEAQ. The CDR3 is 16 amino acids. Of note for this clonotype: Its antigen is as yet unknown.

Here the sequenced sample was whole blood, taken at baseline. The sequence was collected from an adult who was a healthcare worker with PCR-confirmed SARS-CoV-2 infection or an uninfected control (not recorded which). The rearrangement uses TRBV7-8 and TRBJ2-7; the match to TRBD1 covers 8 bases. The CDR3 sequence is CASSSTRDRFSYEQYF. CDR3 sequence (DNA): TGTGCCAGCAGCTCCACCCGGGACAGGTTTTCCTACGAGCAGTACTTC.